This T cell receptor (beta chain) comes out of a study of T cell responses to AZD1222 COVID-19 vaccine. Profiling relied on immunoSEQ multiplex PCR, and the TCRdb table lists in-frame clones only, not all of them. The sample yields roughly 200,000 clones, roughly 92% seen once. Points from the study as a whole: The sample set comprised mostly white British donors with more females, and clonal diversity was possibly underestimated. Baseline testing showed seropositivity in only six or seven AZD1222 recipients.

On this clone itself: Its antigen is as yet unknown.

Trimming took off 2 bases at V and 7 bases at J, with 12 bases between the two ends. The CDR3 has 14 residues. The V gene's germline CDR1 is MRHNA and CDR2 SNTAGT. This receptor was identified in an adult who received the AZD1222 COVID-19 vaccine. The V call is TRBV6-4, the J call TRBJ2-1; D unresolved. Sequences were derived from peripheral blood, sampled 28 days after the second AZD1222 dose. DNA of the CDR3: TGTGCCAGCAGTGACGATTACGGTACAAATGAGCAGTTCTTC. Translating gives CASSDDYGTNEQFF.